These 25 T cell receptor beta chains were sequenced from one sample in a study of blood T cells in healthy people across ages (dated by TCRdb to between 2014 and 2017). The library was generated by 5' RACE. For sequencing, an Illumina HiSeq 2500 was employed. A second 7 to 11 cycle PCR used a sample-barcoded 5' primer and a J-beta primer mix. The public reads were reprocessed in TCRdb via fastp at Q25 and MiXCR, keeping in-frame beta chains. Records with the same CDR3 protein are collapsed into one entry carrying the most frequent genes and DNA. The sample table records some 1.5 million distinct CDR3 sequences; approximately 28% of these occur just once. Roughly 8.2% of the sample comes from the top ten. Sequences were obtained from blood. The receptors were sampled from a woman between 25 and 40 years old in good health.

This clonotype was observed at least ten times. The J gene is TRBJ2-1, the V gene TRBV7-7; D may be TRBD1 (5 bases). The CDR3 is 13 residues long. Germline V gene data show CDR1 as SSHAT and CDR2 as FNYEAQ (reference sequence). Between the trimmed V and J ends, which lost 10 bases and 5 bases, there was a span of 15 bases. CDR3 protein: CATSRGMDNEQFF. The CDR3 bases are TGTGCCACCAGTAGGGGTATGGACAATGAGCAGTTCTTC.

The CDR3: CASSLLLRGTEAFF. The CDR3 DNA reads as TGTGCCAGCAGTTTATTGTTACGGGGCACTGAAGCTTTCTTT. The rearrangement joins TRBV12-3 or TRBV12-4 to TRBJ1-1; D unresolved. The CDR3 has 14 residues. The V end lost 2 bases, the J end lost 4 bases, and 11 bases lay between the germline ends.

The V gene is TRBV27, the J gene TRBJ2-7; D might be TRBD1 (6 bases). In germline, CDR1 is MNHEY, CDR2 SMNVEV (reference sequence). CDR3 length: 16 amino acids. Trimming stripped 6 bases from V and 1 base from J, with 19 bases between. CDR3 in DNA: TGTGCCAGCAGCCCCGAGGGACACCGAAGATCCTACGAGCAGTACTTC. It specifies CASSPEGHRRSYEQYF.

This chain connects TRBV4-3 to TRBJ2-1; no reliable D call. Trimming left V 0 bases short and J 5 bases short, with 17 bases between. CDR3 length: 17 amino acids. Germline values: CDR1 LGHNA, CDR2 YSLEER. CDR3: CASSQDRRAPLNNEQFF. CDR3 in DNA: TGCGCCAGCAGCCAAGATAGAAGGGCCCCCTTGAACAATGAGCAGTTCTTC.

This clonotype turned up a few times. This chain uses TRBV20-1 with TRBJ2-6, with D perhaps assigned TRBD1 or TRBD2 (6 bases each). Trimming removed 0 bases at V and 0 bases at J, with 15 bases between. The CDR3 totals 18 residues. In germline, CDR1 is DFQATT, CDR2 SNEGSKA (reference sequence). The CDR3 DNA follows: TGCAGTGCTAGAGATTTGGGGGGCCCCAGCTCTGGGGCCAACGTCCTGACTTTC. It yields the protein CSARDLGGPSSGANVLTF.

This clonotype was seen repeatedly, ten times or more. CDR3 DNA: TGTGCCTCCGGGACTAGCGGGAGCTCCTACAATGAGCAGTTCTTC. Translating it yields CASGTSGSSYNEQFF. The chain uses TRBV12-5 and TRBJ2-1, with 14 bases aligning to TRBD2. The germline V gene has CDR1 LGHNT and CDR2 FRNRAP. This CDR3 has 15 residues.

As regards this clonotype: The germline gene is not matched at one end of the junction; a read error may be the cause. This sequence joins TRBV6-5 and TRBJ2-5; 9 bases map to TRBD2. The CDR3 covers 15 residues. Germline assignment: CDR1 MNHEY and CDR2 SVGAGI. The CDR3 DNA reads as TGTGCCAGCAGTGAACAAAGCGGGGGGAAAGAGACCCGGTACTTC. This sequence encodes CASSEQSGGKETRYF.

Here the CDR3 DNA reads TGCAGTGGGGGAGGATTCTACGAGCAGTACTTC. This translates into CSGGGFYEQYF. The V call is TRBV20-1, the J call TRBJ2-7; perhaps TRBD2 as D (6 bases). Per germline, CDR1 DFQATT and CDR2 SNEGSKA (reference sequence). V lost 7 bases and J 3 bases, leaving 10 bases between the germline ends. The CDR3 extends over 11 amino acids.

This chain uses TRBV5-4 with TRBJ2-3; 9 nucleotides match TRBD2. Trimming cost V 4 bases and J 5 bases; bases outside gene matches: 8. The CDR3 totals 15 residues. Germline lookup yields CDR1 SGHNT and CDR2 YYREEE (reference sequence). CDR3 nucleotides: TGTGCCAGCAGCGCACAACTAGCGGGTGGAGATACGCAGTATTTT. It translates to CASSAQLAGGDTQYF.

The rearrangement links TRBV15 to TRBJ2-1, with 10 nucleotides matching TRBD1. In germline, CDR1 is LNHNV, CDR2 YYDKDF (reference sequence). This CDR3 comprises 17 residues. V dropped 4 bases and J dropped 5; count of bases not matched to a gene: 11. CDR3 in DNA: TGTGCCACCAGCACCCCACCGGGACAGGGGATTCACAATGAGCAGTTCTTC. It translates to CATSTPPGQGIHNEQFF.

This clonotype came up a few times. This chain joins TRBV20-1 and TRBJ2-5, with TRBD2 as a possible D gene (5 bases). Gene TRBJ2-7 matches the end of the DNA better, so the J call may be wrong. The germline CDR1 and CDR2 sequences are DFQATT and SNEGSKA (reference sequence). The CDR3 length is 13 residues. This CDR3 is CSARRGSGHEQYF. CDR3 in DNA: TGCAGTGCTAGACGAGGGTCGGGCCACGAGCAGTACTTC.

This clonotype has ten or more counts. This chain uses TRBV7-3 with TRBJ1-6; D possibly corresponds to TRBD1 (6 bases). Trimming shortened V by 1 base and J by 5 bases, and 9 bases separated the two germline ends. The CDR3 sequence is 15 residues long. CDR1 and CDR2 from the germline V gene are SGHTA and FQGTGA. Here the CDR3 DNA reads TGTGCCAGCAGCTTAAATTCAGGGGATAATTCACCCCTCCACTTT. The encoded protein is CASSLNSGDNSPLHF.

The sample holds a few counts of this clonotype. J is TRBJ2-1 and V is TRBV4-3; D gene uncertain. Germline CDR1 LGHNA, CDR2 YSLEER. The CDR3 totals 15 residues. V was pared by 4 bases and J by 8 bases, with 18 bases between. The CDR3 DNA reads TGCGCCAGCAGCCCGCTTGGAGCTAATCGGGATGAGCAGTTCTTC. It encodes CASSPLGANRDEQFF.

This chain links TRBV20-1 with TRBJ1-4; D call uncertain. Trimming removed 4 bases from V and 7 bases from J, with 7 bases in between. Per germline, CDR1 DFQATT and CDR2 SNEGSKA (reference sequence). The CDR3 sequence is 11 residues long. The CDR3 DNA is TGCAGTGCTAAAAAAGGTGAAAAACTGTTTTTT. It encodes CSAKKGEKLFF.

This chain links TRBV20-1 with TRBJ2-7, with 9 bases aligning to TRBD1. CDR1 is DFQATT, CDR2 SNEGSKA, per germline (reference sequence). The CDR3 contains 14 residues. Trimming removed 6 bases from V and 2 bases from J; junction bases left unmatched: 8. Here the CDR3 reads CSARWDREPYEQYF. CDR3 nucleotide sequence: TGCAGTGCCCGCTGGGACAGGGAGCCCTACGAGCAGTACTTC.

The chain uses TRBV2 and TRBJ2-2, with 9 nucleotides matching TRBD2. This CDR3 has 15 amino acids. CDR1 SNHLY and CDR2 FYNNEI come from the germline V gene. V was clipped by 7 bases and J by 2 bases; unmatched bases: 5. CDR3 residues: CASNIAGDNTGELFF. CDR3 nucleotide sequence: TGTGCCAGCAATATAGCGGGGGACAACACCGGGGAGCTGTTTTTT.

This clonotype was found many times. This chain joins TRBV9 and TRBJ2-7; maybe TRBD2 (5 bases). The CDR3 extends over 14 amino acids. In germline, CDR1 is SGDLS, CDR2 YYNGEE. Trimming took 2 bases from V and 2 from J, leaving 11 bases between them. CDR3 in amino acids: CASSVEGYAYEQYF. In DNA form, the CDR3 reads TGTGCCAGCAGCGTTGAGGGTTACGCCTACGAGCAGTACTTC.

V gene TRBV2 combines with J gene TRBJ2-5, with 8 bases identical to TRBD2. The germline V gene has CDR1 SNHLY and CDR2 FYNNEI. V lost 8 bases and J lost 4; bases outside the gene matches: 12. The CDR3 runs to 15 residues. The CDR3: CASSGLAGELETQYF. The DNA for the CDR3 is TGTGCCAGCTCGGGGCTAGCGGGTGAATTAGAGACCCAGTACTTC. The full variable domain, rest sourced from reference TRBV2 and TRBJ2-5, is EPEVTQTPSHQVTQMGQEVILRCVPISNHLYFYWYRQILGQKVEFLVSFYNNEISEKSEIFDDQFSVERPDGSNFTLKIRSTKLEDSAMYFCASSGLAGELETQYFGPGTRLLVL.

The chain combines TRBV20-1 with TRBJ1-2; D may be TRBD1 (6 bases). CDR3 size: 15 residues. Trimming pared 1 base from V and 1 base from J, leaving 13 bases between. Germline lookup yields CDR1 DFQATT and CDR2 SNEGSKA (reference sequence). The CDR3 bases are TGCAGTGCTAGAGTGCGACAGGCCCTTAACTATGGCTACACCTTC. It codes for CSARVRQALNYGYTF.

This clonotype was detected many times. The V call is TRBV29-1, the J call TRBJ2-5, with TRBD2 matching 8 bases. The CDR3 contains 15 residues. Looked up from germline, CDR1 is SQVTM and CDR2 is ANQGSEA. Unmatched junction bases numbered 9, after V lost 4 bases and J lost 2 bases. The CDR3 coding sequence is TGCAGCGTTGCCCCCACTAGCGGCCATCAAGAGACCCAGTACTTC. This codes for CSVAPTSGHQETQYF.

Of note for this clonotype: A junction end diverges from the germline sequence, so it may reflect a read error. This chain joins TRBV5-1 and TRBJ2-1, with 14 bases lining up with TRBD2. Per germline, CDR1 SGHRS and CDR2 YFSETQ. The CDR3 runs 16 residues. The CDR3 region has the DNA TGCGCCAGCAGCCCGACTAGCGGGGGGGTCAGCAATGAGCGGTTCTTC. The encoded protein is CASSPTSGGVSNERFF. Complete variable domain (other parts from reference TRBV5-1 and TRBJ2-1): KAGVTQTPRYLIKTRGQQVTLSCSPISGHRSVSWYQQTPGQGLQFLFEYFSETQRNKGNFPGRFSGRQFSNSRSEMNVSTLELGDSALYLCASSPTSGGVSNERFFGPGTRLTVL.

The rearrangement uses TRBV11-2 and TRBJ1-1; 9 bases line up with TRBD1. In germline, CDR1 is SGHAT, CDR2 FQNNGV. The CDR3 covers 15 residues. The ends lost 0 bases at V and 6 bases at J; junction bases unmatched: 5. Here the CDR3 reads CASSLDPQGAAEAFF. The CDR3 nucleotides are TGTGCCAGCAGCTTAGACCCACAGGGGGCGGCTGAAGCTTTCTTT.

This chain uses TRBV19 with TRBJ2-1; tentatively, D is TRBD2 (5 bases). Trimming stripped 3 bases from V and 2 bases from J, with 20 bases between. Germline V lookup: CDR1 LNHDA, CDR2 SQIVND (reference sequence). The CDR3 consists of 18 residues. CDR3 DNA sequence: TGTGCCAGTAGTATGAAAAGGGTTGCATCCGGGACCTACAATGAGCAGTTCTTC. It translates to CASSMKRVASGTYNEQFF. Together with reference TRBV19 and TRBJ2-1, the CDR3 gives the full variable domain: DGGITQSPKYLFRKEGQNVTLSCEQNLNHDAMYWYRQDPGQGLRLIYYSQIVNDFQKGDIAEGYSVSREKKESFPLTVTSAQKNPTAFYLCASSMKRVASGTYNEQFFGPGTRLTVL.

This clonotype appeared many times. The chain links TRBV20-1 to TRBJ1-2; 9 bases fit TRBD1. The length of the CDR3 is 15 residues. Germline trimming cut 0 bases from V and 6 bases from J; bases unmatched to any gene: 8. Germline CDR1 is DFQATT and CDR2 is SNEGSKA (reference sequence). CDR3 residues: CSARDLTGGVDGYTF. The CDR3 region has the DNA TGCAGTGCTAGAGATTTGACAGGGGGGGTGGATGGCTACACCTTC.

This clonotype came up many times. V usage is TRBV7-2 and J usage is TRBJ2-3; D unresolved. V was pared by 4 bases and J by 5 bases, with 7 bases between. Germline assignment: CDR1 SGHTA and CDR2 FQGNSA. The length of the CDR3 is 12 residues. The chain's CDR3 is CASSWSRDTQYF. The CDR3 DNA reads TGTGCCAGCAGCTGGAGTAGAGATACGCAGTATTTT.